This TCR beta chain was captured in a study of OX40 agonist ivuxolimab in advanced cancers. Study at large: Dose-escalation subjects each had hepatocellular carcinoma, melanoma, renal cell or head and neck cancer. At just under 85% male, the cohort had a mean age of about 60 years, ranging from roughly 20 to 85.

Germline CDR1 and CDR2: MDHEN and SYDVKM. The CDR3 totals 13 residues. V was trimmed by 8 bases and J by 0 bases, leaving 11 bases between them. Measured with immunoSEQ multiplex PCR; TCRdb has only the in-frame clones, and not every one. Of about 17,000 clones in the sample, roughly 77% were seen once. This clone has only a few counts. The starting material was CD4+ or CD8+ T cells sorted from blood, obtained in a trial of the OX40 agonist ivuxolimab. The receptor was isolated from an adult with an advanced solid tumor such as melanoma, head and neck, liver or kidney cancer. This chain links TRBV28 with TRBJ2-7; D is possibly TRBD2 (5 bases). DNA of the CDR3: TGTGCCAGCGGGAGCTCGAGCTCCTACGAGCAGTACTTC. Residues: CASGSSSSYEQYF.